The 24 T cell receptor beta chains in this list originate from one sample, sequenced in a study of blood T cell repertoires in COVID-19. The method was immunoSEQ multiplex PCR; TCRdb's version includes in-frame clones alone and lacks a portion of them. Of 350,000 to 450,000 clones listed, around 87% are singletons. Sequencing used PBMCs or T cells enriched from blood (not recorded which). The receptor set was obtained from a middle-aged man in a cohort exposed to, infected with or recovered from COVID-19 (not recorded which).

The chain joins TRBV28 to TRBJ2-5; 8 bases agree with TRBD2. The ends lost 3 bases at V and 5 bases at J; junction bases unmatched: 11. The CDR3 loop spans 16 amino acids. CDR1 and CDR2 from the germline V gene are MDHEN and SYDVKM. The CDR3 DNA reads as TGTGCCAGCAGTTTTACTAGCGGAGCCCAGGGGGAGACCCAGTACTTC. Protein sequence: CASSFTSGAQGETQYF.

The chain is built from TRBV30 and TRBJ1-1; TRBD1 might be the D (6 bases). The V gene lost 7 bases and the J gene lost 0 bases, with 15 bases spanning the gap. Per germline, CDR1 GTSNPN and CDR2 SVGIG (reference sequence). The CDR3 sequence is 14 residues long. This CDR3 reads CAFHADRLNTEAFF. The CDR3 DNA sequence: TGTGCCTTTCACGCGGACAGATTGAACACTGAAGCTTTCTTT.

The gene calls are TRBV4-1 and TRBJ2-1; no clear D gene. Trimming stripped 4 bases from V and 3 bases from J, with 13 bases between. The CDR3 spans 15 residues. Germline CDR1 is MGHRA and CDR2 is YSYEKL. Here the CDR3 reads CASSPIPERYNEQFF. CDR3 DNA: TGCGCCAGCAGCCCCATCCCGGAGCGCTACAATGAGCAGTTCTTC.

The chain recombines TRBV2 with TRBJ2-5; D is perhaps TRBD1 (5 bases). V gave up 2 bases and J gave up 4 bases, with 17 bases separating them. CDR1 and CDR2 from the germline V gene are SNHLY and FYNNEI. The length of the CDR3 is 16 residues. CDR3 sequence reads: CASSESTQVIRETQYF. As DNA, the CDR3 is TGTGCCAGCAGTGAATCGACACAGGTGATCCGAGAGACCCAGTACTTC.

The chain combines TRBV7-9 with TRBJ1-2; 10 bases are shared with TRBD1. The CDR3 length is 16 residues. V shed 5 bases and J 8 bases; nucleotides not matched to a gene: 14. The germline CDR1 and CDR2 sequences are SEHNR and FQNEAQ (reference sequence). CDR3 in DNA: TGTGCCAGCAGCCAAGTAGGGACAGGGGCCCCGAGGGGCTACACCTTC. Protein: CASSQVGTGAPRGYTF.

CDR3 nucleotides: TGTGCCAGCAGACCCGGGACTTGGGTGTACAATGAGCAGTTCTTC. Translated: CASRPGTWVYNEQFF. The chain is built from TRBV25-1 and TRBJ2-1, with D perhaps TRBD2 (6 bases). This CDR3 comprises 15 residues. From germline, CDR1 is MGHDK and CDR2 SYGVNS. The germline V and J ends were trimmed by 6 bases and 4 bases, with 16 bases remaining between them.

Comments on this clone: Other DNA variants within this sample encode the same CDR3. The CDR3 nucleotides are TGCGCCAGCAGCTTGGGTGGGACAGGGACCTACGAGCAGTACTTC. This codes for CASSLGGTGTYEQYF. The J gene is TRBJ2-7, the V gene TRBV5-1; 9 bases align to TRBD1. J lost 2 bases, V lost 0 bases, and 3 bases had no gene match. CDR1 is SGHRS, CDR2 YFSETQ, per germline. The CDR3 is 15 amino acids.

The chain combines TRBV5-1 with TRBJ1-5; D possibly corresponds to TRBD1 (6 bases). Germline V lookup: CDR1 SGHRS, CDR2 YFSETQ. The CDR3 totals 14 residues. V lost 0 bases and J 6 bases, leaving 10 bases between the germline ends. CDR3 amino acids: CASSLAGVGQPQHF. CDR3 bases: TGCGCCAGCAGCTTGGCAGGGGTGGGTCAGCCCCAGCATTTT. The full variable domain, in which reference TRBV5-1 and TRBJ1-5 provide the parts outside the CDR3, is KAGVTQTPRYLIKTRGQQVTLSCSPISGHRSVSWYQQTPGQGLQFLFEYFSETQRNKGNFPGRFSGRQFSNSRSEMNVSTLELGDSALYLCASSLAGVGQPQHFGDGTRLSIL.

V gene TRBV2 combines with J gene TRBJ1-1; D is ambiguous. This CDR3 contains 14 residues. CDR1 and CDR2 (germline): SNHLY, FYNNEI. V lost 5 bases and J lost 2, with 12 bases in between. CDR3 loop: CASSPPVSNTEAFF. In DNA form, the CDR3 reads TGTGCCAGCAGTCCCCCCGTTTCTAACACTGAAGCTTTCTTT.

The genes are TRBV15 and TRBJ1-5, with D unresolved. The germline V and J ends were trimmed by 0 bases and 0 bases, with 6 bases remaining between them. Germline CDR1 reads LNHNV; CDR2 reads YYDKDF (reference sequence). The CDR3 spans 15 residues. In DNA form, the CDR3 reads TGTGCCACCAGCAGAGATCCGGTTAGCAATCAGCCCCAGCATTTT. Encoded protein: CATSRDPVSNQPQHF.

This chain connects TRBV3-1 (or the pseudogene TRBV3-2) to TRBJ2-7; D may correspond to TRBD1 or TRBD2 (5 bases each). V lost 8 bases, J lost 6 bases, and 11 bases lay in between. In germline, CDR1 is LGHDT, CDR2 YNNKEL (reference sequence). This CDR3 contains 11 residues. CDR3 DNA sequence: TGTGCCAGCGGCCGGGGCGGCGAGCAGTACTTC. Translating gives CASGRGGEQYF.

The chain employs TRBV4-1 and TRBJ2-3; TRBD1 might be the D (7 bases). V was trimmed by 1 base and J by 0 bases, leaving 14 bases between them. This CDR3 contains 17 residues. Germline assignment: CDR1 MGHRA and CDR2 YSYEKL. CDR3 sequence reads: CASSQGAGGPSTDTQYF. CDR3 nucleotide sequence: TGCGCCAGCAGCCAAGGCGCAGGGGGGCCTAGCACAGATACGCAGTATTTT.

This clone was observed a single time. This chain links TRBV5-4 with TRBJ2-1, with TRBD2 matching over 15 bases. Germline-derived CDR1 and CDR2 are SGHNT and YYREEE (reference sequence). The CDR3 totals 15 residues. V dropped 5 bases and J dropped 7; count of bases not matched to a gene: 4. In DNA, the CDR3 is TGTGCCAGCAGGAGGACTAGCGGGAGGGGGAATGAGCAGTTCTTC. Protein sequence: CASRRTSGRGNEQFF.

V gene TRBV6-5 combines with J gene TRBJ2-2, with TRBD1 identical over 12 bases. This CDR3 comprises 15 residues. The V gene end was trimmed by 7 bases and the J gene end by 5 bases; junction bases not matched to a gene: 5. The V gene's germline CDR1 is MNHEY and CDR2 SVGAGI. CDR3 bases: TGTGCCAGCATGCGGGACAGGGGGCGAACCGGGGAGCTGTTTTTT. Protein: CASMRDRGRTGELFF.

This clone was observed a handful of times. This chain connects TRBV28 to TRBJ2-7; TRBD1 agrees at 8 bases. Germline assignment: CDR1 MDHEN and CDR2 SYDVKM. There are 16 residues in the CDR3. V gave up 2 bases and J gave up 7 bases; unmatched junction bases: 13. This CDR3 is CASSLTTQGARGEQYF. The CDR3 nucleotides read TGTGCCAGCAGTTTAACTACGCAGGGGGCAAGGGGAGAGCAGTACTTC.

This chain joins TRBV18 and TRBJ1-5; 8 bases line up with TRBD1. The germline gives CDR1 KGHSH, CDR2 LQKENI. There are 14 residues in the CDR3. Germline trimming cut 6 bases from V and 4 bases from J; bases unmatched to any gene: 5. CDR3 sequence: CASSLGQGNQPQHF. The CDR3 DNA sequence: TGTGCCAGCTCCCTTGGACAGGGTAATCAGCCCCAGCATTTT.

The chain employs TRBV7-3 and TRBJ2-5; 13 bases line up with TRBD2. Germline V CDR1 and CDR2: SGHTA, FQGTGA. V was clipped by 1 base and J by 5 bases; unmatched bases: 4. There are 16 residues in the CDR3. CDR3: CASSLSGLAGVETQYF. The CDR3 DNA follows: TGTGCCAGCAGCTTAAGTGGACTAGCGGGAGTTGAGACCCAGTACTTC.

This rearrangement joins TRBV18 to TRBJ2-1; 16 bases align to TRBD2. Germline CDR1 is KGHSH and CDR2 is LQKENI. After removal of 3 bases from V and 3 bases from J, the junction contained 8 bases not matched to a gene. CDR3 length: 19 amino acids. The CDR3 region has the DNA TGTGCCAGCTCACCCCTCTCCGGGACTAGCGGGAGGGGCTACAATGAGCAGTTCTTC. It codes for CASSPLSGTSGRGYNEQFF.

This chain connects TRBV11-2 to TRBJ2-3; 8 nucleotides match TRBD2. Germline V gene sequence: CDR1 SGHAT, CDR2 FQNNGV. V lost 1 base, J lost 4 bases, and 4 bases stayed unmatched. The CDR3 totals 15 residues. Here the CDR3 reads CASSLGASGPDTQYF. The CDR3 coding sequence is TGTGCCAGCAGCTTAGGAGCTAGCGGGCCAGATACGCAGTATTTT.

In this sample, this clone turned up once. The chain combines TRBV7-8 with TRBJ2-7; 7 positions match TRBD2. Germline CDR1 and CDR2: SGHVS and FQNEAQ. V dropped 0 bases and J dropped 2; count of bases not matched to a gene: 10. The CDR3 contains 17 residues. CDR3 in amino acids: CASSLAAGLADTYEQYF. The CDR3 DNA reads TGTGCCAGCAGCTTAGCGGCGGGGCTAGCGGACACCTACGAGCAGTACTTC.

This CDR3 reads CASSQESGRSSGSYEQYF. The CDR3 coding sequence is TGCGCCAGCAGCCAAGAATCAGGAAGGAGTAGCGGGAGCTACGAGCAGTACTTC. The V and J genes are TRBV4-1 and TRBJ2-7; 9 nucleotides align to TRBD2. CDR3 length: 18 amino acids. Trimming removed 0 bases from V and 3 bases from J; junction bases left unmatched: 12. CDR1 is MGHRA and CDR2 is YSYEKL in the germline V gene.

This chain joins TRBV5-1 and TRBJ2-1; 9 bases agree with TRBD2. The CDR3 extends over 16 amino acids. After removal of 0 bases from V and 2 bases from J, the junction contained 3 bases not matched to a gene. CDR1 and CDR2 (germline): SGHRS, YFSETQ. Written as DNA, the CDR3 is TGCGCCAGCAGCTTGGCAGCTAGCGGGACCTACAATGAGCAGTTCTTC. It encodes CASSLAASGTYNEQFF.

The chain uses TRBV5-6 and TRBJ1-1, with 8 bases matching TRBD1. V was clipped by 2 bases and J by 7 bases; unmatched bases: 13. Germline V gene sequence: CDR1 SGHDT, CDR2 YYEEEE. CDR3 size: 16 residues. The chain's CDR3 is CASSFAGTGGVNEAFF. The CDR3 DNA reads TGTGCCAGCAGCTTCGCCGGGACAGGAGGAGTAAATGAAGCTTTCTTT.

The chain uses TRBV20-1 and TRBJ2-3, with 9 bases that match TRBD1. V lost 3 bases to trimming and J lost 3 bases; unmatched junction nucleotides: 4. CDR1 DFQATT and CDR2 SNEGSKA come from the germline V gene (reference sequence). The CDR3 spans 14 residues. Written as DNA, the CDR3 is TGCAGTGCTAGTGGGGACAGGGCGACAGATACGCAGTATTTT. Amino acid sequence: CSASGDRATDTQYF.